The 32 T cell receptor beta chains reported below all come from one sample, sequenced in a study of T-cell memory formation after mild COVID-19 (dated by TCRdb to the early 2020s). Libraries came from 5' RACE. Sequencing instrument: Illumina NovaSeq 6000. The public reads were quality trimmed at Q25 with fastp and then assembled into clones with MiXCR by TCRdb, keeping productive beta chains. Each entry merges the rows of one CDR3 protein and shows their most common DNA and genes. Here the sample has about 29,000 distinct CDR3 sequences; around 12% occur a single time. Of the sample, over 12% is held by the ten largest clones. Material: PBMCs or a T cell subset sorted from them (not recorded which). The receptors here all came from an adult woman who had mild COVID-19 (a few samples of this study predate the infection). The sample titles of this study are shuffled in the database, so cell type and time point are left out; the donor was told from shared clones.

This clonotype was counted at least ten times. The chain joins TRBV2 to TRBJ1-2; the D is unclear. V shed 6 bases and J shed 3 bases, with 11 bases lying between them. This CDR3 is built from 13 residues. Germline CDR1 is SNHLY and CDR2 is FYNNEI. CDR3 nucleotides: TGTGCCAGCAGGCTGGCTGGGGACTATGGCTACACCTTC. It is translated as CASRLAGDYGYTF.

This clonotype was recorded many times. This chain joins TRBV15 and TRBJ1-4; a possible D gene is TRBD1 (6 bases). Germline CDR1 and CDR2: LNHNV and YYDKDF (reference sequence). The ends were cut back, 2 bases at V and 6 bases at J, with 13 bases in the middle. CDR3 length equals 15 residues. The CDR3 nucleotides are TGTGCCACCAGCAGAACACAGGGCGGATATGAAAAACTGTTTTTT. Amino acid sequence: CATSRTQGGYEKLFF. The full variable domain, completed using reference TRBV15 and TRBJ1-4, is DAMVIQNPRYQVTQFGKPVTLSCSQTLNHNVMYWYQQKSSQAPKLLFHYYDKDFNNEADTPDNFQSRRPNTSFCFLDIRSPGLGDTAMYLCATSRTQGGYEKLFFGSGTQLSVL.

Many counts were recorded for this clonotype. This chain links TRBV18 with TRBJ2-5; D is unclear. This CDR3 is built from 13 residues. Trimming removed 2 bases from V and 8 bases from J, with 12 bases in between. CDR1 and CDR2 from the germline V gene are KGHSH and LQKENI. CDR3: CASSPNPSGTQYF. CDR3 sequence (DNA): TGTGCCAGCTCACCAAATCCTTCAGGAACCCAGTACTTC.

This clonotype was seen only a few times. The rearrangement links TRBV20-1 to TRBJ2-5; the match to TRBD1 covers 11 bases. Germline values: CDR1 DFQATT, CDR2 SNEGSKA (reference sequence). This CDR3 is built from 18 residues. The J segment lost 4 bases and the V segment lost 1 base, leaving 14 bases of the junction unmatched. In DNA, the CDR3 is TGCAGTGCTAGAGCGCGTTTGACTCGGACAGGGGGCACAGAGACCCAGTACTTC. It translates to CSARARLTRTGGTETQYF.

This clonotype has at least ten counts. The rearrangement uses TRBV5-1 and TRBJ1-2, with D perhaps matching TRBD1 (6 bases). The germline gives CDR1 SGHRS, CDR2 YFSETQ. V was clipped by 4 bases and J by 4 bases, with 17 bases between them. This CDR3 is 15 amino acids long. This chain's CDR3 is CASSAMAGDGYGYTF. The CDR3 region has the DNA TGCGCCAGCAGCGCTATGGCAGGGGACGGCTATGGCTACACCTTC.

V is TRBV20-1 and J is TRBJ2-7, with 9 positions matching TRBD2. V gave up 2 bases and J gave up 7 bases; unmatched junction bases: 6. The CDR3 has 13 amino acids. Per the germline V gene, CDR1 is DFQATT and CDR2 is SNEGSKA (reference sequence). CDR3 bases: TGCAGTGCTAGATCCCTAGCGGGGTGGGAGCAGTACTTC. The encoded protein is CSARSLAGWEQYF.

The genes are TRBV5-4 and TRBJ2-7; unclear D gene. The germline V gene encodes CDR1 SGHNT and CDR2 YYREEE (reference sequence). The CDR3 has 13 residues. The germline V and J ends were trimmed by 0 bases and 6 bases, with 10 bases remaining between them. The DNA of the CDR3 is TGTGCCAGCAGCTTGGAACACGCGAGCGAGCAGTACTTC. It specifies CASSLEHASEQYF.

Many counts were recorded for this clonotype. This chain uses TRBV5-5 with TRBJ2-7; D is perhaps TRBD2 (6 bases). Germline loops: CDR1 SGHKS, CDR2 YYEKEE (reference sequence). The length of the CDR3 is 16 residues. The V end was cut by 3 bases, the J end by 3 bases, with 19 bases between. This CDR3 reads CASSSLEGIRLYEQYF. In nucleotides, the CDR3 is TGTGCCAGCAGCTCGTTGGAGGGAATCCGCCTCTACGAGCAGTACTTC.

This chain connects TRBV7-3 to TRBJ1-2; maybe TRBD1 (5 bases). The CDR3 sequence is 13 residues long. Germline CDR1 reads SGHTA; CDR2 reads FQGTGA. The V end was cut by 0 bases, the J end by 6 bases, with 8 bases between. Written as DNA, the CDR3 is TGTGCCAGCAGCTTAACGTTGGGGGATGGCTACACCTTC. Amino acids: CASSLTLGDGYTF.

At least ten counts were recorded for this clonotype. The CDR3: CASTSLAGGNEQYF. As DNA, the CDR3 is TGTGCCAGCACCTCACTAGCGGGAGGGAACGAGCAGTACTTC. The rearrangement joins TRBV3-1 to TRBJ2-7; 13 bases map to TRBD2. V gave up 7 bases and J gave up 5 bases; unmatched junction bases: 5. The germline V gene has CDR1 LGHDT and CDR2 YNNKEL (reference sequence). The CDR3 totals 14 residues.

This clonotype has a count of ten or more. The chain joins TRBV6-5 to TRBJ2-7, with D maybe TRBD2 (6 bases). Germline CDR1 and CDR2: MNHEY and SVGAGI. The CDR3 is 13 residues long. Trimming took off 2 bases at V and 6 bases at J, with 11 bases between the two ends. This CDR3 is CASSYEGAGEQYF. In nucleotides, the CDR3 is TGTGCCAGCAGTTACGAGGGAGCGGGCGAGCAGTACTTC.

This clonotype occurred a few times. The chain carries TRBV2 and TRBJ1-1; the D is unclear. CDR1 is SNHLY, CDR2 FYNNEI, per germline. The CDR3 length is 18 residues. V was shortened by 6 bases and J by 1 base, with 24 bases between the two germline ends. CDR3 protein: CASSAGGHYTPKNTEAFF. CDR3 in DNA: TGTGCCAGCAGCGCTGGTGGGCACTACACCCCAAAGAACACTGAAGCTTTCTTT.

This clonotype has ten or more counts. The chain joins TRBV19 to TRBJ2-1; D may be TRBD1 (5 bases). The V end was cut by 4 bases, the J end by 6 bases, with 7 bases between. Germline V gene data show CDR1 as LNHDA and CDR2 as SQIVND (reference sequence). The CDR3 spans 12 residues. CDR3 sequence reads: CASSRQSNEQFF. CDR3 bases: TGTGCCAGTAGTAGACAGAGCAATGAGCAGTTCTTC.

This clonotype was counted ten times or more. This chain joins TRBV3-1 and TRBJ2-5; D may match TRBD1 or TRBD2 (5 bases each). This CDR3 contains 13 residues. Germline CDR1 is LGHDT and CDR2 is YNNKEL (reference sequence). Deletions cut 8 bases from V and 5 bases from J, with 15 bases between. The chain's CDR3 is CASGGTRGETQYF. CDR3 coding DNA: TGTGCCAGCGGTGGAACTAGGGGTGAGACCCAGTACTTC.

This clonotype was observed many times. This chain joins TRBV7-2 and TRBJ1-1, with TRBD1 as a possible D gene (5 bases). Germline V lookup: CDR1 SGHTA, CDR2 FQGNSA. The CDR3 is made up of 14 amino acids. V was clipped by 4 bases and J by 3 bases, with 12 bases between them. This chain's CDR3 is CASSSSPGYTEAFF. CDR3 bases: TGTGCCAGCAGCTCTTCCCCAGGGTACACTGAAGCTTTCTTT. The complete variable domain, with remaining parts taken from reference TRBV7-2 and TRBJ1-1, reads GAGVSQSPSNKVTEKGKDVELRCDPISGHTALYWYRQSLGQGLEFLIYFQGNSAPDKSGLPSDRFSAERTGGSVSTLTIQRTQQEDSAVYLCASSSSPGYTEAFFGQGTRLTVV.

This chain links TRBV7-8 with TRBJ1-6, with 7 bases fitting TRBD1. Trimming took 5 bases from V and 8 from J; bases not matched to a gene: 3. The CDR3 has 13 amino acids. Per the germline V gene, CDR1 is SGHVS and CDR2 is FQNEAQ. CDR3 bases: TGTGCCAGCAGCCTGGGGACAGATTCACCCCTCCACTTT. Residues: CASSLGTDSPLHF.

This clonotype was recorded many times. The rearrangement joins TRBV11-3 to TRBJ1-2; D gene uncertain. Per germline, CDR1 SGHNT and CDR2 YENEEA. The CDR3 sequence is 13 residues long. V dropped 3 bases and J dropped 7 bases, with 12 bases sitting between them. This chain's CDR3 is CASSFGRGGGYTF. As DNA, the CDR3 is TGTGCCAGCAGCTTCGGCCGGGGTGGTGGCTACACCTTC.

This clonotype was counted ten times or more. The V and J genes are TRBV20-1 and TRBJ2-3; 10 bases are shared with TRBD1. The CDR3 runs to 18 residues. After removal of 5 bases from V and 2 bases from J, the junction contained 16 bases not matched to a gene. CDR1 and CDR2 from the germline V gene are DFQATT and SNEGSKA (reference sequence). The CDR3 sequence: CSAPDRGQSHSHTDTQYF. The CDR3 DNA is TGCAGTGCTCCCGACAGGGGGCAATCCCACTCTCACACAGATACGCAGTATTTT.

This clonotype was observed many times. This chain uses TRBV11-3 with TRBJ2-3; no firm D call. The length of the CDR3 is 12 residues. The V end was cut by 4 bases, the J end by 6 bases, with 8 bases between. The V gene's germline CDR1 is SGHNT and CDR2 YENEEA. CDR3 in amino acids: CASSYGFDTQYF. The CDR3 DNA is TGTGCCAGCAGCTACGGGTTCGATACGCAGTATTTT.

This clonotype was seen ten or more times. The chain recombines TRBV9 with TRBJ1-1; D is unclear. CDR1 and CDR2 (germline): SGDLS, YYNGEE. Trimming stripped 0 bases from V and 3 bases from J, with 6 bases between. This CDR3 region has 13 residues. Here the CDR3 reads CASSVGGYTEAFF. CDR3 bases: TGTGCCAGCAGCGTAGGAGGGTACACTGAAGCTTTCTTT.

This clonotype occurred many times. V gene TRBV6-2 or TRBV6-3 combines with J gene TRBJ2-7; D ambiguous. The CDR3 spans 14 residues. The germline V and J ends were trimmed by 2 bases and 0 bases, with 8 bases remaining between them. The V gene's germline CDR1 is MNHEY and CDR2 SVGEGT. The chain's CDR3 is CASSYDPSSYEQYF. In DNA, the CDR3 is TGTGCCAGCAGTTACGACCCCAGCTCCTACGAGCAGTACTTC.

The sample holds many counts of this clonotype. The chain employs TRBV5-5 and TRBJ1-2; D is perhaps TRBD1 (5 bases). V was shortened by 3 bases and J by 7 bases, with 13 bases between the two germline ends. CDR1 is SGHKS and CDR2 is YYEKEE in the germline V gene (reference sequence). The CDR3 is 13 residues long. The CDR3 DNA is TGTGCCAGCAGCTCGGCCGGGGGGTTTGGCTACACCTTC. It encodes CASSSAGGFGYTF. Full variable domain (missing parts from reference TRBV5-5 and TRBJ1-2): DAGVTQSPTHLIKTRGQQVTLRCSPISGHKSVSWYQQVLGQGPQFIFQYYEKEERGRGNFPDRFSARQFPNYSSELNVNALLLGDSALYLCASSSAGGFGYTFGSGTRLTVV.

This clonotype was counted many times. This CDR3 reads CASNLQGRSYGYTF. CDR3 in DNA: TGTGCCAGCAACTTACAGGGACGGTCCTATGGCTACACCTTC. The chain is built from TRBV6-2 or TRBV6-3 and TRBJ1-2; perhaps TRBD1 as D (6 bases). The germline CDR1 and CDR2 sequences are MNHEY and SVGEGT. V was cut by 7 bases and J by 4 bases, with 16 bases left in between. The CDR3 consists of 14 residues.

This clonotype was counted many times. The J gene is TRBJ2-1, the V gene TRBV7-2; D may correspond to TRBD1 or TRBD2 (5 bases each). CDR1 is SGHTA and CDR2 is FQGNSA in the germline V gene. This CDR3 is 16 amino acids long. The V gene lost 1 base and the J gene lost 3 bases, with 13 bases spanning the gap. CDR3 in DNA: TGTGCCAGCAGCTTAGATTTGGGACGGATCTACAATGAGCAGTTCTTC. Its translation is CASSLDLGRIYNEQFF.

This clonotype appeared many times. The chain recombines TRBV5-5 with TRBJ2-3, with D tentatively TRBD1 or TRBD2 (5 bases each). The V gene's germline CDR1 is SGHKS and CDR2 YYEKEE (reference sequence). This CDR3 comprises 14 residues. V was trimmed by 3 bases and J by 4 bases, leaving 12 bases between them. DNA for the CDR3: TGTGCCAGCAGCTCCGAGTGGGGGTCAGATACGCAGTATTTT. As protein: CASSSEWGSDTQYF.

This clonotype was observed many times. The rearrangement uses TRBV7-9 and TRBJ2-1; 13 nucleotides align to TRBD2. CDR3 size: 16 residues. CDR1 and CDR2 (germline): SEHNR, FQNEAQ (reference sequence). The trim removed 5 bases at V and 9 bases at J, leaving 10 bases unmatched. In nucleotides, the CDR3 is TGTGCCAGCAGCCCTAGGACTAGCGGGGGCGGCGTTGAGCAGTTCTTC. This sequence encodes CASSPRTSGGGVEQFF. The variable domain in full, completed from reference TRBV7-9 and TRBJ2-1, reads DTGVSQNPRHKITKRGQNVTFRCDPISEHNRLYWYRQTLGQGPEFLTYFQNEAQLEKSRLLSDRFSAERPKGSFSTLEIQRTEQGDSAMYLCASSPRTSGGGVEQFFGPGTRLTVL.

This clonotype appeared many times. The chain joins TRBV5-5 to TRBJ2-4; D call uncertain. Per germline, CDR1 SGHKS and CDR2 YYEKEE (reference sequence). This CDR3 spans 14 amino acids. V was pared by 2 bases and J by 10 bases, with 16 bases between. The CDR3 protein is CASSLIRAQGIQYF. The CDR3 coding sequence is TGTGCCAGCAGCTTAATCCGGGCCCAAGGGATTCAGTACTTC.

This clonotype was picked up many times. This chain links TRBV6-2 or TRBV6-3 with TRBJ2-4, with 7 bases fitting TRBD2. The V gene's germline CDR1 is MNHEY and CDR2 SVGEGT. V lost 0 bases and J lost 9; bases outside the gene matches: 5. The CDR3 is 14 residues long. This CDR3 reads CASSYSKTGGIQYF. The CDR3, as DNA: TGTGCCAGCAGTTACTCGAAGACGGGAGGCATTCAGTACTTC.

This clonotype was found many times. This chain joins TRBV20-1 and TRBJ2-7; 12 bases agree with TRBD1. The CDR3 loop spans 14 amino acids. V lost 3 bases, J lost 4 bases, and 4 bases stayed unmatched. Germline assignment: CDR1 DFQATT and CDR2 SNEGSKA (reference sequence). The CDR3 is CSARGGQGAYEQYF. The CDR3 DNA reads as TGCAGTGCTAGGGGGGGACAGGGGGCGTACGAGCAGTACTTC.

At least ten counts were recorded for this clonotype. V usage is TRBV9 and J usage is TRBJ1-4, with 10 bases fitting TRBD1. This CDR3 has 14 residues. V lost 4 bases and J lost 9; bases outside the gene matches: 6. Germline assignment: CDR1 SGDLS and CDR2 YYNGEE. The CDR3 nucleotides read TGTGCCAGCAGCTCGGGAGACAGGGGGCAAAAACTGTTTTTT. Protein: CASSSGDRGQKLFF.

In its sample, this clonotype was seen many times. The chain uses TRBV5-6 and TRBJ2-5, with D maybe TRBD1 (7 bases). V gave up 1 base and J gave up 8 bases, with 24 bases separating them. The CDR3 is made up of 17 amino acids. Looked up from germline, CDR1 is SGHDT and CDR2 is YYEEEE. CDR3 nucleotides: TGTGCCAGCAGCTTGTCGACTAGTACCGACCAGGGGGATACCCAGTACTTC. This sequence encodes CASSLSTSTDQGDTQYF.

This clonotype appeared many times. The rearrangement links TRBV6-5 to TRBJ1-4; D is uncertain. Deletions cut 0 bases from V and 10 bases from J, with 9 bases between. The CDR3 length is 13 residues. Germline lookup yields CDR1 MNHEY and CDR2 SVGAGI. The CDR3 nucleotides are TGTGCCAGCAGTTACTCAACTGCCGGAAAACTGTTTTTT. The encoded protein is CASSYSTAGKLFF.